The 20 T cell receptor beta chains presented below share a single source sample, sequenced in a study of blood T cell repertoires in COVID-19 (dated by TCRdb to 2019 to 2021). The protocol used for the library was the immunoSEQ multiplex PCR assay. Entries here come from immuneACCESS through TCRdb and include only in-frame sequences with V and J called. Some clones fail to appear in such tables; in the studies checked, an unresolved V gene covers under half of the shortfall, and the cause of the remainder is unknown. Within this sample are 150,000 to 250,000 clones, with roughly 94% of them counted one time only. 0.76% of the sample is taken by the ten largest. The sample comprised peripheral blood. The receptors derive from a young man with COVID-19, enrolled during active disease.

The chain has TRBV6-5 and TRBJ1-1; 9 bases agree with TRBD1. The CDR3 runs to 14 residues. Looked up from germline, CDR1 is MNHEY and CDR2 is SVGAGI. Trimming at V came to 6 bases and at J to 4 bases, leaving 6 bases not matched to a gene. For the CDR3, the DNA is TGTGCCAGCAGGCGGGACAGGGTTCCCACTGAAGCTTTCTTT. Protein: CASRRDRVPTEAFF.

The V call is TRBV12-5, the J call TRBJ1-2; 10 nucleotides align to TRBD1. The V gene's germline CDR1 is LGHNT and CDR2 FRNRAP. V trimming: 6 bases; J trimming: 2 bases; junction bases outside the gene matches: 6. The CDR3 contains 15 residues. CDR3 amino acids: CASGSGQGRNYGYTF. In DNA, the CDR3 is TGTGCTAGTGGCTCGGGACAGGGGAGGAACTATGGCTACACCTTC. The whole variable domain, remainder taken from reference TRBV12-5 and TRBJ1-2, is DARVTQTPRHKVTEMGQEVTMRCQPILGHNTVFWYRQTMMQGLELLAYFRNRAPLDDSGMPKDRFSAEMPDATLATLKIQPSEPRDSAVYFCASGSGQGRNYGYTFGSGTRLTVV.

The chain is built from TRBV27 and TRBJ1-5; no firm D call. Per germline, CDR1 MNHEY and CDR2 SMNVEV (reference sequence). The V end lost 5 bases, the J end lost 4 bases, and 12 bases lay between the germline ends. The length of the CDR3 is 14 residues. Written as DNA, the CDR3 is TGTGCCAGCAGTCCCTTCTCGGGGAATCAGCCCCAGCATTTT. Protein sequence: CASSPFSGNQPQHF.

The rearrangement uses TRBV3-1 (or the pseudogene TRBV3-2) and TRBJ1-5, with D possibly matching TRBD1 (6 bases). Germline V lookup: CDR1 LGHDT, CDR2 YNNKEL (reference sequence). The CDR3 has 14 residues. V was cut by 3 bases and J by 4 bases, with 10 bases left in between. The CDR3 bases are TGTGCCAGCAGCCAGGGGGCTCCGAATCAGCCCCAGCATTTT. This codes for CASSQGAPNQPQHF.

Details on this clone: The sample carries other DNA sequences with the same CDR3. The CDR3 protein is CASSSTGGYGYTF. CDR3 DNA sequence: TGTGCCAGCAGCTCTACAGGGGGATATGGCTACACCTTC. The gene calls are TRBV7-3 and TRBJ1-2; 8 positions agree with TRBD1. With V trimmed by 4 bases and J by 5 bases, 3 bases remained unmatched. CDR1 and CDR2 from the germline V gene are SGHTA and FQGTGA. This CDR3 has 13 amino acids.

CDR3 DNA sequence: TGTGCCAGCAGCCAAAGGGGACTACCAGGAAATGAGCAGTTCTTC. It encodes CASSQRGLPGNEQFF. This chain connects TRBV3-1 (or the pseudogene TRBV3-2) to TRBJ2-1; TRBD2 agrees at 7 bases. This CDR3 region has 15 residues. CDR1 and CDR2 (germline): LGHDT, YNNKEL (reference sequence). V gave up 2 bases and J gave up 7 bases; unmatched junction bases: 8.

This rearrangement joins TRBV9 to TRBJ1-5; a weak D match, TRBD1 (5 bases). Trimming took 4 bases from V and 3 from J, leaving 11 bases between them. Germline V gene lookup returns CDR1 SGDLS and CDR2 YYNGEE. This CDR3 spans 14 amino acids. The CDR3 loop reads CASSPLGLNQPQHF. CDR3 sequence (DNA): TGTGCCAGCAGCCCTTTGGGGCTCAATCAGCCCCAGCATTTT.

The gene calls are TRBV27 and TRBJ2-1, with TRBD1 as a possible D gene (5 bases). The CDR3 contains 14 residues. Germline V gene data show CDR1 as MNHEY and CDR2 as SMNVEV (reference sequence). V lost 7 bases and J lost 2, with 12 bases in between. CDR3 nucleotide sequence: TGTGCCAGCACCCCGCAGGGTCCCTACAATGAGCAGTTCTTC. Its translation: CASTPQGPYNEQFF.

The chain joins TRBV2 to TRBJ1-2, with a possible D match to TRBD1 (6 bases). The CDR3 totals 15 residues. The germline CDR1 and CDR2 sequences are SNHLY and FYNNEI. Trimming pared 7 bases from V and 2 bases from J, leaving 17 bases between. The CDR3 here is CASKQGWQGNYGYTF. The CDR3 DNA follows: TGTGCCAGCAAACAGGGTTGGCAGGGGAACTATGGCTACACCTTC.

This sequence joins TRBV5-1 and TRBJ2-5; TRBD2 is a possible D gene (5 bases). Per the germline V gene, CDR1 is SGHRS and CDR2 is YFSETQ. The CDR3 has 15 residues. V dropped 2 bases and J dropped 4 bases, with 15 bases sitting between them. CDR3 DNA: TGCGCCAGCAGCTTATTCGTGGGAGAGGTAGAGACCCAGTACTTC. Encoded protein: CASSLFVGEVETQYF. The entire variable domain, with the rest obtained from reference TRBV5-1 and TRBJ2-5, is as follows: KAGVTQTPRYLIKTRGQQVTLSCSPISGHRSVSWYQQTPGQGLQFLFEYFSETQRNKGNFPGRFSGRQFSNSRSEMNVSTLELGDSALYLCASSLFVGEVETQYFGPGTRLLVL.

The V gene is TRBV14, the J gene TRBJ1-2, with D hard to call. This CDR3 has 13 residues. Germline CDR1 SGHDN, CDR2 FVKESK. V dropped 3 bases and J dropped 2 bases, with 7 bases sitting between them. The CDR3 DNA reads TGTGCCAGCAGCCAGGGCAGAAACTATGGCTACACCTTC. It translates to CASSQGRNYGYTF.

This chain links TRBV5-1 with TRBJ1-6; TRBD1 aligns across 8 bases. Germline V CDR1 and CDR2: SGHRS, YFSETQ. V shed 4 bases, J shed 10 bases, and the junction held 13 bases outside the gene matches. This CDR3 is built from 16 residues. CDR3 nucleotide sequence: TGCGCCAGCAGCCTACGCCCCGGACAGGGACAATCACCCCTCCACTTT. Encoded protein: CASSLRPGQGQSPLHF.

V usage is TRBV5-1 and J usage is TRBJ2-5, with D possibly TRBD1 on 5 matching bases. CDR3 length: 14 amino acids. Germline V CDR1 and CDR2: SGHRS, YFSETQ. Trimming cost V 1 base and J 1 base, with 8 bases left between them. CDR3 residues: CASSLRGSQETQYF. The DNA of the CDR3 is TGCGCCAGCAGCTTGAGGGGCAGCCAAGAGACCCAGTACTTC.

The gene calls are TRBV11-2 and TRBJ2-7, with D perhaps matching TRBD1 (5 bases). V was cut by 0 bases and J by 3 bases, with 12 bases left in between. Germline V lookup: CDR1 SGHAT, CDR2 FQNNGV. The CDR3 is 15 amino acids. The CDR3 region is CASSLESGNGYEQYF. As DNA, the CDR3 is TGTGCCAGCAGCTTAGAGTCAGGGAACGGCTACGAGCAGTACTTC.

The gene calls are TRBV18 and TRBJ2-2, with no clear D. This CDR3 has 17 residues. The germline V gene encodes CDR1 KGHSH and CDR2 LQKENI. Trimming pared 6 bases from V and 3 bases from J, leaving 20 bases between. CDR3 DNA sequence: TGTGCCAGCTCCCGCCCCGACACACGCCGGCACACCGGGGAGCTGTTTTTT. Amino acids: CASSRPDTRRHTGELFF.

V usage is TRBV7-9 and J usage is TRBJ2-3, with D possibly being TRBD2 (6 bases). This CDR3 region has 16 residues. In germline, CDR1 is SEHNR, CDR2 FQNEAQ (reference sequence). V was pared by 1 base and J by 0 bases, with 11 bases between. The CDR3 bases are TGTGCCAGCAGCTTAGTACGGGGGACTAGCACAGATACGCAGTATTTT. Translating it yields CASSLVRGTSTDTQYF. The entire variable domain, with the rest obtained from reference TRBV7-9 and TRBJ2-3, is as follows: DTGVSQNPRHKITKRGQNVTFRCDPISEHNRLYWYRQTLGQGPEFLTYFQNEAQLEKSRLLSDRFSAERPKGSFSTLEIQRTEQGDSAMYLCASSLVRGTSTDTQYFGPGTRLTVL.

The rearrangement uses TRBV6-5 and TRBJ1-2, with 7 bases that match TRBD1. CDR1 is MNHEY and CDR2 is SVGAGI in the germline V gene. The CDR3 covers 15 residues. With V trimmed by 1 base and J by 3 bases, 5 bases remained unmatched. CDR3: CASSYYRQGDYGYTF. The CDR3 DNA reads as TGTGCCAGCAGTTACTATCGACAGGGTGACTATGGCTACACCTTC.

The gene calls are TRBV24-1 and TRBJ2-5; D remains unclear. Germline V CDR1 and CDR2: KGHDR, SFDVKD. V dropped 9 bases and J dropped 1 base, with 11 bases sitting between them. This CDR3 has 13 residues. CDR3 amino acids: CATGESGQETQYF. CDR3 coding DNA: TGTGCCACCGGAGAATCGGGCCAAGAGACCCAGTACTTC.

The chain carries TRBV10-2 and TRBJ1-2; unclear D gene. The CDR3 extends over 11 amino acids. Deletions cut 5 bases from V and 2 bases from J, with 3 bases between. Germline V gene lookup returns CDR1 WSHSY and CDR2 SAAADI. CDR3 loop: CASSPNYGYTF. The CDR3 DNA follows: TGCGCCAGCAGTCCGAACTATGGCTACACCTTC.

This clone has only one observation. V usage is TRBV30 and J usage is TRBJ2-3; D possibly corresponds to TRBD2 (6 bases). The CDR3 sequence is 14 residues long. Germline-derived CDR1 and CDR2 are GTSNPN and SVGIG (reference sequence). Trimming cost V 0 bases and J 0 bases, with 7 bases left between them. Here the CDR3 DNA reads TGTGCCTGGAGTGTGGGGGGAAGCACAGATACGCAGTATTTT. Protein sequence: CAWSVGGSTDTQYF.